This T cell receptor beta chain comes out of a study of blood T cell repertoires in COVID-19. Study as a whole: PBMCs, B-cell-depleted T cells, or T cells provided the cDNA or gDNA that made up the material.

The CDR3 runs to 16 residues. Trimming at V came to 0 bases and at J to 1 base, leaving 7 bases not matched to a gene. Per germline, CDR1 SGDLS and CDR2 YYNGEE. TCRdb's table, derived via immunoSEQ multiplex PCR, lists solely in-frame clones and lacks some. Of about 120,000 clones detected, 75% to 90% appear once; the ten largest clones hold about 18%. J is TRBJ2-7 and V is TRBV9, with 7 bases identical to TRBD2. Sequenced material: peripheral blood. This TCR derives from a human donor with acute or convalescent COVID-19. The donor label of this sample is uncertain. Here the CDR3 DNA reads TGTGCCAGCAGCGTAGGGGCGGGAGTCAGTTCCTACGAGCAGTACTTC. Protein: CASSVGAGVSSYEQYF.